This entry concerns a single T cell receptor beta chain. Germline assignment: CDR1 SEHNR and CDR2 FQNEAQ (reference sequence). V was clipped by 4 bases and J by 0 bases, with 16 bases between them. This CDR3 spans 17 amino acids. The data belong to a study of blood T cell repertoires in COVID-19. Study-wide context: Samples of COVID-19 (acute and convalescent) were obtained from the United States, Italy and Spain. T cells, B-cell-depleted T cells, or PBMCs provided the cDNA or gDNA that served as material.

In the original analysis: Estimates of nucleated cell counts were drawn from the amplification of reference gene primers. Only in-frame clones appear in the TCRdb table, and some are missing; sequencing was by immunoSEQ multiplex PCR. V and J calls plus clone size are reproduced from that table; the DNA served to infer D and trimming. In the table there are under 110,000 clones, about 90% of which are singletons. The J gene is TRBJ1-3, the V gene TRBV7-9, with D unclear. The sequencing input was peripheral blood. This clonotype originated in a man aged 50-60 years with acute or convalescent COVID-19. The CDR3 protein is CASSWERRVHSGNTIYF. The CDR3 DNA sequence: TGTGCCAGCAGCTGGGAAAGGCGGGTTCACTCTGGAAACACCATATATTTT.